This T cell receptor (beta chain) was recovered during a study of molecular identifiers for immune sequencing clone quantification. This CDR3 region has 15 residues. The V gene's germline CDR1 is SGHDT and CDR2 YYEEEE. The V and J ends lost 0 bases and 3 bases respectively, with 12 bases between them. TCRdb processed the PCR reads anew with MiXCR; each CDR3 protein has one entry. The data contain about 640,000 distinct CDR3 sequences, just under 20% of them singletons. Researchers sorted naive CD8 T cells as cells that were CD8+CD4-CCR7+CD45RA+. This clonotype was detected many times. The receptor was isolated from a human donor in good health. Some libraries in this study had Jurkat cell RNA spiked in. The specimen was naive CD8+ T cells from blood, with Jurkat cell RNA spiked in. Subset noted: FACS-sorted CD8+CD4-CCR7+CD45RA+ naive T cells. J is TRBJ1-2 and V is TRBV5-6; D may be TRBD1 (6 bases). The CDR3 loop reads CASSLVDSLYYGYTF. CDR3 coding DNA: TGTGCCAGCAGCTTGGTGGACAGTCTATACTATGGCTACACCTTC.